These 18 T cell receptor beta chains share one sample of origin, sequenced in a study of beta chain features in type 1 diabetes. All of the isolated RNA was reverse transcribed, so expressed TCRB transcripts were sequenced. TCRdb keeps only in-frame clones here, not all; method: immunoSEQ multiplex PCR. Here the sample spans about 130,000 clones, 7% to 10% being singletons. Sequencing was carried out using central memory CD4+ T cells from blood. The receptors come from a man between 18 and 35 years old in good health.

Remarks on this clone: A read error may account for a junction end that differs from germline. The chain is built from TRBV7-8 and TRBJ2-7; 7 bases are shared with TRBD2. This CDR3 region has 15 residues. CDR1 and CDR2 (germline): SGHVS, FQNEAQ. CDR3 coding DNA: TGTGCCAGCAGCTTAGATCTAGCGGAATCCCGCATTCAGCACTTC. Its translation is CASSLDLAESRIQHF.

This clone was counted ten times or more. The chain carries TRBV9 and TRBJ2-7, with D possibly being TRBD1 (5 bases). The CDR3 is made up of 14 amino acids. Germline V lookup: CDR1 SGDLS, CDR2 YYNGEE. Deletions cut 3 bases from V and 6 bases from J, with 16 bases between. This CDR3 is CASSGPSGYSEQYF. The CDR3 DNA reads TGTGCCAGCAGCGGCCCTTCAGGGTACTCCGAGCAGTACTTC.

V gene TRBV5-5 combines with J gene TRBJ2-5; 7 nucleotides line up with TRBD2. The V segment lost 4 bases and the J segment 2 bases; nucleotides outside the gene matches: 11. From germline, CDR1 is SGHKS and CDR2 YYEKEE (reference sequence). The CDR3 runs 16 residues. The CDR3 bases are TGTGCCAGCAGCCCCCAAGCGGGGTATAGTCAAGAGACCCAGTACTTC. Amino acid sequence: CASSPQAGYSQETQYF.

The chain recombines TRBV5-4 with TRBJ1-2; 9 nucleotides line up with TRBD1. The germline V gene encodes CDR1 SGHNT and CDR2 YYREEE (reference sequence). The CDR3 is 17 amino acids. Trimming cost V 3 bases and J 7 bases; bases outside gene matches: 16. CDR3 sequence reads: CASSSQGAEGFLFGYTF. The CDR3 nucleotides are TGTGCCAGCAGCTCACAGGGGGCAGAAGGTTTCCTCTTTGGCTACACCTTC.

The table lists this clone with many counts. The chain recombines TRBV29-1 with TRBJ1-4; no definite D call. V lost 4 bases, J lost 5 bases, and 11 bases lay in between. CDR1 and CDR2 (germline): SQVTM, ANQGSEA. CDR3 length: 13 residues. CDR3 residues: CSVVLQSNEKLFF. For the CDR3, the DNA is TGCAGCGTTGTATTGCAGTCAAATGAAAAACTGTTTTTT.

The chain couples TRBV29-1 to TRBJ2-1; D not resolved. Germline V CDR1 and CDR2: SQVTM, ANQGSEA. This CDR3 contains 11 residues. Trimming removed 7 bases from V and 5 bases from J, with 9 bases in between. This CDR3 reads CSGGLNNEQFF. The DNA of the CDR3 is TGCAGCGGAGGTCTGAACAATGAGCAGTTCTTC.

This clone was seen only a few times. The chain is built from TRBV9 and TRBJ1-3; 9 positions agree with TRBD1. This CDR3 has 16 amino acids. The V gene's germline CDR1 is SGDLS and CDR2 YYNGEE. V was clipped by 3 bases and J by 3 bases; unmatched bases: 7. The CDR3 spells CASSALQGAVGNTIYF. In DNA form, the CDR3 reads TGTGCCAGCAGCGCATTACAGGGGGCGGTTGGAAACACCATATATTTT.

This clone has a handful of counts. The chain recombines TRBV28 with TRBJ2-3, with D perhaps matching TRBD2 (6 bases). Between the trimmed V and J ends, which lost 5 bases and 7 bases, there was a span of 22 bases. The CDR3 consists of 16 residues. CDR1 is MDHEN and CDR2 is SYDVKM in the germline V gene. The CDR3 nucleotides read TGTGCCAGCAGTCTCCGAGGGACTCCAGGTGAACATACGCAGTATTTT. Translating it yields CASSLRGTPGEHTQYF.

Of note for this clone: Mismatch with germline at one junction end may stem from a read error. The chain has TRBV4-3 and TRBJ2-5; TRBD1 matches 7 bases. The CDR3 length is 16 residues. Germline V CDR1 and CDR2: LGHNA, YSLEER. The chain's CDR3 is CASSQEQAGGQGTQYF. The CDR3 nucleotides read TGCGCCAGCAGCCAAGAACAAGCAGGGGGTCAAGGGACCCAGTACTTC.

This clone was seen a handful of times. The chain combines TRBV4-2 with TRBJ1-6; 7 nucleotides line up with TRBD1. The germline gives CDR1 LGHNA, CDR2 YNFKEQ. The CDR3 has 16 residues. The V gene end was trimmed by 4 bases and the J gene end by 5 bases; junction bases not matched to a gene: 8. The CDR3: CASSPADRADNSPLHF. CDR3 coding DNA: TGTGCCAGCAGCCCGGCAGACAGGGCAGATAATTCACCCCTCCACTTT.

This clone was found a few times. This sequence joins TRBV6-1 and TRBJ2-7; D not resolved. The CDR3 extends over 10 amino acids. Trimming removed 7 bases from V and 4 bases from J, with 5 bases in between. From germline, CDR1 is MNHNS and CDR2 SASEGT. The CDR3 is CASTGYEQYF. For the CDR3, the DNA is TGTGCCAGCACAGGATACGAGCAGTACTTC.

Only a few counts were recorded for this clone. The rearrangement uses TRBV14 and TRBJ2-2, with D unresolved. This CDR3 spans 16 amino acids. Trimming pared 4 bases from V and 6 bases from J, leaving 18 bases between. Per the germline V gene, CDR1 is SGHDN and CDR2 is FVKESK. In nucleotides, the CDR3 is TGTGCCAGCAGCCGAACGGGTGTGGTATATGCCGGGGAGCTGTTTTTT. Protein: CASSRTGVVYAGELFF.

This clone was seen only a few times. The chain joins TRBV7-2 to TRBJ1-6; the match to TRBD1 covers 8 bases. Trimming took 5 bases from V and 7 from J; bases not matched to a gene: 7. This CDR3 region has 15 residues. Germline V gene data show CDR1 as SGHTA and CDR2 as FQGNSA. DNA for the CDR3: TGTGCCAGCAGCCCACGACAGGGGACGAATTCACCCCTCCACTTT. It yields the protein CASSPRQGTNSPLHF.

This clone was seen repeatedly, ten times or more. V is TRBV10-3 and J is TRBJ2-2; TRBD1 matches at 8 bases. Trimming removed 3 bases from V and 14 bases from J; junction bases left unmatched: 5. The CDR3 has 12 amino acids. CDR1 is ENHRY and CDR2 is SYGVKD in the germline V gene. CDR3 in amino acids: CAISDRGTGLFF. For the CDR3, the DNA is TGTGCCATCAGTGACCGCGGGACAGGACTGTTTTTT.

The chain recombines TRBV7-2 with TRBJ2-1; the match to TRBD1 covers 7 bases. J was trimmed by 0 bases and V by 1 base; bases with no gene match: 0. The CDR3 totals 15 residues. Germline-derived CDR1 and CDR2 are SGHTA and FQGNSA. In DNA form, the CDR3 reads TGTGCCAGCAGCTTAGACAGGGGCTCCTACAATGAGCAGTTCTTC. Encoded protein: CASSLDRGSYNEQFF.

This clone was counted only a few times. The CDR3 protein is CASSIYGGTMNTEAFF. The CDR3 bases are TGTGCCAGTAGTATTTACGGGGGAACCATGAACACTGAAGCTTTCTTT. J is TRBJ1-1 and V is TRBV19; D perhaps matches TRBD1 (5 bases). The CDR3 runs to 16 residues. V was shortened by 3 bases and J by 0 bases, with 14 bases between the two germline ends. Germline CDR1 is LNHDA and CDR2 is SQIVND (reference sequence).

This clone was counted a few times. This sequence joins TRBV10-3 and TRBJ2-3; TRBD2 matches at 8 bases. The germline CDR1 and CDR2 sequences are ENHRY and SYGVKD. The CDR3 contains 15 residues. Losses at the gene ends were 6 bases for V and 0 bases for J; bases not matched to a gene: 5. CDR3 protein: CAISLLAGSTDTQYF. As DNA, the CDR3 is TGTGCCATCAGCCTATTAGCGGGGAGCACAGATACGCAGTATTTT.

In this sample, this clone turned up a few times. The chain is built from TRBV6-6 and TRBJ1-2; possibly TRBD1 for D (5 bases). Germline V CDR1 and CDR2: MNHNY, SVGAGI (reference sequence). The CDR3 runs 12 residues. Between the trimmed V and J ends, which lost 7 bases and 6 bases, there was a span of 12 bases. The CDR3 is CASMVDSHGYTF. Here the CDR3 DNA reads TGTGCCAGCATGGTAGACAGCCATGGCTACACCTTC.